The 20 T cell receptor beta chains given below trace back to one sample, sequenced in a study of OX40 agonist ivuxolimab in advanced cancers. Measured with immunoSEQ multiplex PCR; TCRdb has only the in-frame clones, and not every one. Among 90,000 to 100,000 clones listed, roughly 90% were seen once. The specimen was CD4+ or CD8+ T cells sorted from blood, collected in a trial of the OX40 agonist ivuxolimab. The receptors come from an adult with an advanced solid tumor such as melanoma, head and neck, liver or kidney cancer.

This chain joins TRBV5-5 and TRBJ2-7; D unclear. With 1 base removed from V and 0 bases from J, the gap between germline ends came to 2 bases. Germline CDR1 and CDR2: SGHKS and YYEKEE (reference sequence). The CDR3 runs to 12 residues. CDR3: CASSLSSYEQYF. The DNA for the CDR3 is TGTGCCAGCAGCTTGAGCTCCTACGAGCAGTACTTC. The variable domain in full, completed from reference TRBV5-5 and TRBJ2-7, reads DAGVTQSPTHLIKTRGQQVTLRCSPISGHKSVSWYQQVLGQGPQFIFQYYEKEERGRGNFPDRFSARQFPNYSSELNVNALLLGDSALYLCASSLSSYEQYFGPGTRLTVT.

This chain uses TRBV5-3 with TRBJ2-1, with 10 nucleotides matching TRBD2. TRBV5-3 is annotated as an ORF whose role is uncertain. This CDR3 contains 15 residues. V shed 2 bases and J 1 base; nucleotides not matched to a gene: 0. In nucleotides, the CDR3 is TGTGCCAGAAGCTTTAGCGGGAGGTCCTACAATGAGCAGTTCTTC. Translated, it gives CARSFSGRSYNEQFF.

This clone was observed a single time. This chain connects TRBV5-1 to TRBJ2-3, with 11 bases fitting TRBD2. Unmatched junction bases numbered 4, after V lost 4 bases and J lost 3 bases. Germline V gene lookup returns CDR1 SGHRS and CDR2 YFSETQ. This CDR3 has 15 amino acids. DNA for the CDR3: TGCGCCAGCAGCCTGGGACTAGCGGAGACAGATACGCAGTATTTT. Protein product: CASSLGLAETDTQYF.

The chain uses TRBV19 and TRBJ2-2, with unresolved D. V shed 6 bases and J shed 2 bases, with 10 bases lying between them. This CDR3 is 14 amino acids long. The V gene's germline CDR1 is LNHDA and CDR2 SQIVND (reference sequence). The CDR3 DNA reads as TGTGCCAGTAGACCGGCCGCTAACACCGGGGAGCTGTTTTTT. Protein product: CASRPAANTGELFF.

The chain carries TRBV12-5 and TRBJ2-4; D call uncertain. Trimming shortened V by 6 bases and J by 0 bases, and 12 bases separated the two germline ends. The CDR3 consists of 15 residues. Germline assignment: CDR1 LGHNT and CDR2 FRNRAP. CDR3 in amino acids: CASGHSSGAKNIQYF. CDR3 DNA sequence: TGTGCTAGTGGCCATTCTTCAGGAGCCAAAAACATTCAGTACTTC. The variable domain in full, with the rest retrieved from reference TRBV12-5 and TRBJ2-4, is DARVTQTPRHKVTEMGQEVTMRCQPILGHNTVFWYRQTMMQGLELLAYFRNRAPLDDSGMPKDRFSAEMPDATLATLKIQPSEPRDSAVYFCASGHSSGAKNIQYFGAGTRLSVL.

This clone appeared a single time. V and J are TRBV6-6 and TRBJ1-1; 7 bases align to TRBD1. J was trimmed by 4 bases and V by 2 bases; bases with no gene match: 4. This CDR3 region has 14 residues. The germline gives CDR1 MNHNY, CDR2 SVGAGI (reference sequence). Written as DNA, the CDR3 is TGTGCCAGCAGTTACACAGGGGAGGCCACTGAAGCTTTCTTT. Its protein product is CASSYTGEATEAFF.

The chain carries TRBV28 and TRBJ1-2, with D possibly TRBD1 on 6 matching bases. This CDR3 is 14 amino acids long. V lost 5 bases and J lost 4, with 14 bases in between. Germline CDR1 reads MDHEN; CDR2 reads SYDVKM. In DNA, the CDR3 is TGTGCCAGCAGTCCCCCCGACAGGATCTATGGCTACACCTTC. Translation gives CASSPPDRIYGYTF.

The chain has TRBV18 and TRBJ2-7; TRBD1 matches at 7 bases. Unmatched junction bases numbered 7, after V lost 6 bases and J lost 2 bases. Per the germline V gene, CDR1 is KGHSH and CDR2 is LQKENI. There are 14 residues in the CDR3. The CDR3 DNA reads TGTGCCAGCTCCCCTGGACAGGCGCCCTACGAGCAGTACTTC. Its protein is CASSPGQAPYEQYF.

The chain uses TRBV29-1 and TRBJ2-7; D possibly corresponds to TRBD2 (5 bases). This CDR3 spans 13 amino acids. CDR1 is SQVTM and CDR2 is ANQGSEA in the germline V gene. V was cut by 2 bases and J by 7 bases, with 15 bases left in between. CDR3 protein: CSVEKDPGEEQYF. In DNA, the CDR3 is TGCAGCGTTGAAAAGGACCCTGGGGAGGAGCAGTACTTC.

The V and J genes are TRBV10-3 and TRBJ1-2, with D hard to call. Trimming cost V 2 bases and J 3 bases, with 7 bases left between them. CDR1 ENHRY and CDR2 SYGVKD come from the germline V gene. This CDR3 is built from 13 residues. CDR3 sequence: CAISEMVYYGYTF. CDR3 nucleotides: TGTGCCATCAGTGAGATGGTATACTATGGCTACACCTTC.

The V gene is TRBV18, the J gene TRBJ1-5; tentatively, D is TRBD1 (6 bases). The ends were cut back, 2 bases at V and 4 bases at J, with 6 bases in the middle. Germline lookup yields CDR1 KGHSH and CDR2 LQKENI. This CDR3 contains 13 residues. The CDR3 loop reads CASSPDRNQPQHF. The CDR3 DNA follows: TGTGCCAGCTCACCAGACAGGAATCAGCCCCAGCATTTT.

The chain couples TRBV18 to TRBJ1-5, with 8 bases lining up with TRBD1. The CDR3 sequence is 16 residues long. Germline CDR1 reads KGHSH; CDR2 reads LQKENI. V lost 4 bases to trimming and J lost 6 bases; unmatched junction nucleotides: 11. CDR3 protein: CASSQSQGAGGQPQHF. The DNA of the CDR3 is TGTGCCAGCTCACAATCGCAGGGGGCGGGGGGTCAGCCCCAGCATTTT.

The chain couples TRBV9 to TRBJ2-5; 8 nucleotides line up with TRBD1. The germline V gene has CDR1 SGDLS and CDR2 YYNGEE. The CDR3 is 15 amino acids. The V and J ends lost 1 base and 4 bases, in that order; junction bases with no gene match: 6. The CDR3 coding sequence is TGTGCCAGCAGCGTACAGGGGGCAAAAGGAGAGACCCAGTACTTC. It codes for CASSVQGAKGETQYF.

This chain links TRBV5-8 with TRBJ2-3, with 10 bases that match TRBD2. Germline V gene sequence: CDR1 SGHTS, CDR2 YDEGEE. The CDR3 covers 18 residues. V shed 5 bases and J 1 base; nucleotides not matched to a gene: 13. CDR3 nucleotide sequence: TGTGCCAGCAGTACCGGGACTAGCGCGTTCGGGGGCACAGATACGCAGTATTTT. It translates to CASSTGTSAFGGTDTQYF.

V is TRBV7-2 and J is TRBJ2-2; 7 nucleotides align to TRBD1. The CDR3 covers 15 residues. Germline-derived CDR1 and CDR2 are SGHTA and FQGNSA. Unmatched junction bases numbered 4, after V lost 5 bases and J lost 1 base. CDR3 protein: CASSRRQGNTGELFF. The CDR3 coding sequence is TGTGCCAGCAGCCGACGACAGGGGAACACCGGGGAGCTGTTTTTT.

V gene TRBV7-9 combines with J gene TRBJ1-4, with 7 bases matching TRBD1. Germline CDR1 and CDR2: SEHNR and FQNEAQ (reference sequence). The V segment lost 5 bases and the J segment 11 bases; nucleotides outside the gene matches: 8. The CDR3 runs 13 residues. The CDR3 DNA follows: TGTGCCAGCAGCCCTAGGGAGACAGGGAAACTGTTTTTT. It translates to CASSPRETGKLFF.

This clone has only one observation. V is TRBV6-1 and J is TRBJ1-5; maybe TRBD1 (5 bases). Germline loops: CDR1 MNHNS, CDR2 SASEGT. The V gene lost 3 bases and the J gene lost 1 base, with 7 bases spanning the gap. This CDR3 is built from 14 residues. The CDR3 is CASSEAGSNQPQHF. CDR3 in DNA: TGTGCCAGCAGTGAGGCAGGGAGCAATCAGCCCCAGCATTTT.

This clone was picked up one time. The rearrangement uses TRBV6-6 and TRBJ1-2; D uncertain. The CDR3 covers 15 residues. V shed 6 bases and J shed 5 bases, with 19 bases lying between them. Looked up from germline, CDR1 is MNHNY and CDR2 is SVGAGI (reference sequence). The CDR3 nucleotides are TGTGCCAGCAGCCATCAGAGGACTTTCCCTTATGGCTACACCTTC. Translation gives CASSHQRTFPYGYTF.

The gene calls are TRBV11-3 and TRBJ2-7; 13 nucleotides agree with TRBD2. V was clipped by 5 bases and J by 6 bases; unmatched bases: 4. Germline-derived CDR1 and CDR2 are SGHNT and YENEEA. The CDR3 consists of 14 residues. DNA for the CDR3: TGTGCCAGCAGCCCGGGACTAGCGGGAACCGAGCAGTACTTC. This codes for CASSPGLAGTEQYF.

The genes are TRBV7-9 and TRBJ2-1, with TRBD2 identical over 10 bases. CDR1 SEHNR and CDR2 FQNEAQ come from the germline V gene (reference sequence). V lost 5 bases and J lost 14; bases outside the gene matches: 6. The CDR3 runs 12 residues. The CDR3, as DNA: TGTGCCAGCAGCCCAGGGGGGACTAGCGAGTTCTTC. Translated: CASSPGGTSEFF.